Following are 32 T cell receptor beta chains from one sample sequenced in a study of cytomegalovirus exposure and HLA in healthy donors. Method: immunoSEQ multiplex PCR; TCRdb's copy keeps in-frame clones and lacks some. The table includes 50,000 or so clones, about 95% detected once. The material sequenced was PBMCs. The origin of the receptors is a man between 18 and 29 years old in good health and CMV-seronegative.

The chain uses TRBV11-2 and TRBJ2-1, with no clear D. CDR3 length equals 12 residues. The germline gives CDR1 SGHAT, CDR2 FQNNGV. The germline V and J ends were trimmed by 5 bases and 6 bases, with 8 bases remaining between them. As DNA, the CDR3 is TGTGCCAGCAGCCCCTATCTCAATGAGCAGTTCTTC. Protein: CASSPYLNEQFF.

This chain connects TRBV19 to TRBJ1-1, with D possibly matching TRBD1 (6 bases). The CDR3 is 14 residues long. Germline loops: CDR1 LNHDA, CDR2 SQIVND (reference sequence). V was trimmed by 5 bases and J by 1 base, leaving 11 bases between them. The CDR3 region has the DNA TGTGCCAGTAGTGTGACAGGCTCGAACACTGAAGCTTTCTTT. This translates into CASSVTGSNTEAFF.

The chain is built from TRBV5-1 and TRBJ2-1; TRBD2 matches at 7 bases. V was pared by 2 bases and J by 3 bases, with 2 bases of the junction left unmatched. The CDR3 is 14 amino acids. Germline V gene lookup returns CDR1 SGHRS and CDR2 YFSETQ. CDR3 nucleotides: TGCGCCAGCAGCTTAGGCGGGGGCTACAATGAGCAGTTCTTC. This sequence encodes CASSLGGGYNEQFF.

This sequence joins TRBV9 and TRBJ2-1; TRBD1 matches at 11 bases. J gave up 7 bases and V 3 bases, and 6 bases lay outside the gene matches. Germline V gene data show CDR1 as SGDLS and CDR2 as YYNGEE. The CDR3 length is 15 residues. CDR3 in DNA: TGTGCCAGCAGCGGAACCGGGACAGGGGGGAATGAGCAGTTCTTC. This translates into CASSGTGTGGNEQFF. Variable domain in full (rest from reference TRBV9 and TRBJ2-1): DSGVTQTPKHLITATGQRVTLRCSPRSGDLSVYWYQQSLDQGLQFLIQYYNGEERAKGNILERFSAQQFPDLHSELNLSSLELGDSALYFCASSGTGTGGNEQFFGPGTRLTVL.

This clone was counted a single time. V gene TRBV7-2 combines with J gene TRBJ1-5, with D possibly being TRBD1 (5 bases). V dropped 1 base and J dropped 7 bases, with 17 bases sitting between them. Germline V gives CDR1 SGHTA, CDR2 FQGNSA. The CDR3 spans 16 residues. The CDR3 DNA sequence: TGTGCCAGCAGCTTAGTAGGCGGGGCCCAGCGGCAGCCCCAGCATTTT. Translated: CASSLVGGAQRQPQHF.

The chain is built from TRBV30 and TRBJ2-7, with TRBD2 matching 8 bases. With V trimmed by 0 bases and J by 6 bases, 7 bases remained unmatched. The CDR3 extends over 14 amino acids. Germline CDR1 and CDR2: GTSNPN and SVGIG (reference sequence). The CDR3 nucleotides read TGTGCCTGGAGTGTACTGACAGCGGGAGTCGAGCAGTACTTC. Translating it yields CAWSVLTAGVEQYF.

The chain links TRBV7-8 to TRBJ2-1; 10 bases line up with TRBD2. The CDR3 contains 15 residues. V shed 5 bases, J shed 11 bases, and the junction held 12 bases outside the gene matches. The germline V gene encodes CDR1 SGHVS and CDR2 FQNEAQ. CDR3 region: CASSTTTSGFGKQFF. The CDR3 region has the DNA TGTGCCAGCAGCACAACGACTAGCGGGTTCGGGAAGCAGTTCTTC. The whole variable domain, remainder taken from reference TRBV7-8 and TRBJ2-1, is GAGVSQSPRYKVAKRGQDVALRCDPISGHVSLFWYQQALGQGPEFLTYFQNEAQLDKSGLPSDRFFAERPEGSVSTLKIQRTQQEDSAVYLCASSTTTSGFGKQFFGPGTRLTVL.

This clone was picked up a small number of times. The rearrangement uses TRBV6-4 and TRBJ2-6; 9 bases line up with TRBD1. This CDR3 has 16 amino acids. V lost 8 bases and J lost 0; bases outside the gene matches: 5. Germline values: CDR1 MRHNA, CDR2 SNTAGT. CDR3 sequence: CASHATGGSGANVLTF. CDR3 nucleotide sequence: TGTGCCAGCCACGCGACAGGGGGCTCTGGGGCCAACGTCCTGACTTTC.

The chain recombines TRBV25-1 with TRBJ1-1; D is unresolved. V lost 0 bases and J 2 bases, leaving 19 bases between the germline ends. This CDR3 spans 18 amino acids. CDR1 is MGHDK, CDR2 SYGVNS, per germline. The CDR3 nucleotides read TGTGCCAGCAGTGAATATACCCACGGGATGGGGTCCAACACTGAAGCTTTCTTT. This translates into CASSEYTHGMGSNTEAFF.

The chain uses TRBV2 and TRBJ2-7; TRBD1 matches 9 bases. J was trimmed by 5 bases and V by 8 bases; bases with no gene match: 7. The CDR3 totals 13 residues. Germline-derived CDR1 and CDR2 are SNHLY and FYNNEI. The CDR3 nucleotides are TGTGCCAGCGGTCGGGACAGGGTGGACGAGCAGTACTTC. Its protein product is CASGRDRVDEQYF.

The chain has TRBV7-2 and TRBJ2-5; D gene uncertain. Trimming removed 5 bases from V and 3 bases from J, with 10 bases in between. The CDR3 length is 13 residues. CDR1 and CDR2 (germline): SGHTA, FQGNSA. CDR3 DNA: TGTGCCAGCAGCCCCTTTCGGGAAGAGACCCAGTACTTC. Translation gives CASSPFREETQYF.

The chain has TRBV5-4 and TRBJ1-2; 9 bases match TRBD1. Germline V gene sequence: CDR1 SGHNT, CDR2 YYREEE (reference sequence). The CDR3 covers 15 residues. V shed 4 bases and J 4 bases; nucleotides not matched to a gene: 8. CDR3 sequence: CASSLQGANIYGYTF. The CDR3 bases are TGTGCCAGCAGCCTACAGGGGGCAAATATCTATGGCTACACCTTC.

CDR3 sequence: CASRGTEGAPGYTF. The CDR3 nucleotides are TGTGCCAGCAGGGGCACGGAGGGGGCGCCTGGCTACACCTTC. This chain uses TRBV7-2 with TRBJ1-2, with TRBD1 matching over 7 bases. V shed 6 bases, J shed 7 bases, and the junction held 11 bases outside the gene matches. Germline V gene lookup returns CDR1 SGHTA and CDR2 FQGNSA. CDR3 length: 14 residues.

This chain connects TRBV5-1 to TRBJ1-2, with 7 bases fitting TRBD1. The germline V gene encodes CDR1 SGHRS and CDR2 YFSETQ. This CDR3 is 14 amino acids long. The V and J ends lost 4 bases and 6 bases, in that order; junction bases with no gene match: 9. DNA of the CDR3: TGCGCCAGCAGCCCCGTGACAGGGTCTAATGGCTACACCTTC. It translates to CASSPVTGSNGYTF.

The J gene is TRBJ2-1, the V gene TRBV6-5, with 9 positions matching TRBD2. The CDR3 has 15 amino acids. Germline CDR1 and CDR2: MNHEY and SVGAGI. Unmatched junction bases numbered 9, after V lost 3 bases and J lost 9 bases. The CDR3 loop reads CASSYKAGGHSEQFF. The CDR3, as DNA: TGTGCCAGCAGTTATAAGGCGGGGGGGCACAGTGAGCAGTTCTTC.

The V call is TRBV7-9, the J call TRBJ1-2; no reliable D call. The CDR3 sequence is 13 residues long. In germline, CDR1 is SEHNR, CDR2 FQNEAQ (reference sequence). The ends were cut back, 1 base at V and 4 bases at J, with 7 bases in the middle. This chain's CDR3 is CASSLEEGYGYTF. The CDR3 DNA sequence: TGTGCCAGCAGCTTAGAGGAGGGCTATGGCTACACCTTC. The whole variable domain, remainder taken from reference TRBV7-9 and TRBJ1-2, is DTGVSQNPRHKITKRGQNVTFRCDPISEHNRLYWYRQTLGQGPEFLTYFQNEAQLEKSRLLSDRFSAERPKGSFSTLEIQRTEQGDSAMYLCASSLEEGYGYTFGSGTRLTVV.

This clone has only one observation. This chain uses TRBV5-6 with TRBJ2-7; 11 bases fit TRBD2. Germline CDR1 is SGHDT and CDR2 is YYEEEE. The CDR3 totals 15 residues. V trimming: 4 bases; J trimming: 4 bases; junction bases outside the gene matches: 7. The CDR3 sequence is CASSPGLAGGYEQYF. The CDR3 bases are TGTGCCAGCAGCCCGGGGCTAGCGGGAGGATACGAGCAGTACTTC.

The genes are TRBV5-6 and TRBJ2-5; TRBD2 agrees at 8 bases. The length of the CDR3 is 15 residues. Looked up from germline, CDR1 is SGHDT and CDR2 is YYEEEE. Trimming took 0 bases from V and 4 from J; bases not matched to a gene: 5. The CDR3: CASSLERREGETQYF. In nucleotides, the CDR3 is TGTGCCAGCAGCTTGGAGCGCCGGGAGGGAGAGACCCAGTACTTC.

Of note for this clone: Its ends do not fully match the called genes, so a read error is possible. The gene calls are TRBV30 and TRBJ2-3, with a tentative D call TRBD1 (5 bases). The CDR3 consists of 12 residues. CDR1 is GTSNPN and CDR2 is SVGIG in the germline V gene (reference sequence). CDR3 coding DNA: TGTGCCTGGGGGCAGGGCACAGCTACGCAGTATTTT. Its translation is CAWGQGTATQYF. Variable domain in full (rest from reference TRBV30 and TRBJ2-3): SQTIHQWPATLVQPVGSPLSLECTVEGTSNPNLYWYRQAAGRGLQLLFYSVGIGQISSEVPQNLSASRPQDRQFILSSKKLLLSDSGFYLCAWGQGTATQYFGPGTRLTVL.

The chain combines TRBV5-1 with TRBJ2-1; 10 bases align to TRBD2. Germline CDR1 is SGHRS and CDR2 is YFSETQ. The CDR3 contains 14 residues. J was trimmed by 12 bases and V by 2 bases; bases with no gene match: 8. Here the CDR3 reads CASSLGLADNLQFF. CDR3 sequence (DNA): TGCGCCAGCAGCTTAGGACTAGCGGACAATTTGCAGTTCTTC. Full variable domain (rest looked up from reference TRBV5-1 and TRBJ2-1): KAGVTQTPRYLIKTRGQQVTLSCSPISGHRSVSWYQQTPGQGLQFLFEYFSETQRNKGNFPGRFSGRQFSNSRSEMNVSTLELGDSALYLCASSLGLADNLQFFGPGTRLTVL.

The rearrangement joins TRBV28 to TRBJ2-5; 8 bases are a match to TRBD2. The germline V gene has CDR1 MDHEN and CDR2 SYDVKM. The V gene end was trimmed by 2 bases and the J gene end by 2 bases; junction bases not matched to a gene: 7. The CDR3 has 16 residues. This CDR3 is CASSLPSKRGQETQYF. The CDR3 coding sequence is TGTGCCAGCAGTTTACCCTCAAAGCGGGGGCAAGAGACCCAGTACTTC.

The V and J genes are TRBV15 and TRBJ1-3; perhaps TRBD1 as D (5 bases). The CDR3 consists of 18 residues. The V end was cut by 4 bases, the J end by 2 bases, with 21 bases between. Germline-derived CDR1 and CDR2 are LNHNV and YYDKDF (reference sequence). CDR3 sequence reads: CATSISPKPGLAGNTIYF. Here the CDR3 DNA reads TGTGCCACCAGCATTAGCCCGAAACCGGGACTAGCTGGAAACACCATATATTTT.

The chain carries TRBV4-3 and TRBJ1-2; a possible D gene is TRBD1 (6 bases). Trimming removed 0 bases at V and 5 bases at J, with 13 bases between. Germline assignment: CDR1 LGHNA and CDR2 YSLEER. There are 15 residues in the CDR3. The CDR3 region is CASSQENRVEYGYTF. The CDR3 DNA reads as TGCGCCAGCAGCCAAGAAAACAGGGTGGAATATGGCTACACCTTC.

J is TRBJ2-5 and V is TRBV27; 9 positions match TRBD2. The CDR3 is made up of 14 amino acids. Trimming cost V 6 bases and J 4 bases; bases outside gene matches: 6. Germline values: CDR1 MNHEY, CDR2 SMNVEV (reference sequence). CDR3 sequence (DNA): TGTGCCAGCAGACCCTTTAGCGGGAGAGAGACCCAGTACTTC. It encodes CASRPFSGRETQYF.

The genes are TRBV7-9 and TRBJ2-7; a weak D match, TRBD2 (6 bases). Germline V lookup: CDR1 SEHNR, CDR2 FQNEAQ (reference sequence). The CDR3 contains 12 residues. V lost 2 bases and J lost 6, with 8 bases in between. CDR3 DNA: TGTGCCAGCAGCTTATCGGGAGTCGAGCAGTACTTC. This sequence encodes CASSLSGVEQYF.

The chain recombines TRBV28 with TRBJ1-3; possibly TRBD1 for D (6 bases). The CDR3 sequence is 14 residues long. V lost 5 bases and J lost 0, with 8 bases in between. Germline V gene data show CDR1 as MDHEN and CDR2 as SYDVKM. This chain's CDR3 is CASSIQGSGNTIYF. In DNA form, the CDR3 reads TGTGCCAGCAGTATACAGGGCTCTGGAAACACCATATATTTT. The whole variable domain, remainder taken from reference TRBV28 and TRBJ1-3, is DVKVTQSSRYLVKRTGEKVFLECVQDMDHENMFWYRQDPGLGLRLIYFSYDVKMKEKGDIPEGYSVSREKKERFSLILESASTNQTSMYLCASSIQGSGNTIYFGEGSWLTVV.

CDR3 protein: CASSQGVRVGQETQYF. The DNA of the CDR3 is TGTGCCAGCAGCCAAGGAGTGAGGGTGGGACAAGAGACCCAGTACTTC. The chain combines TRBV14 with TRBJ2-5, with D possibly TRBD2 on 5 matching bases. V was shortened by 1 base and J by 2 bases, with 14 bases between the two germline ends. This CDR3 is built from 16 residues. From germline, CDR1 is SGHDN and CDR2 FVKESK.

The V call is TRBV28, the J call TRBJ2-3; a weak D match, TRBD2 (6 bases). The CDR3 consists of 17 residues. V lost 5 bases to trimming and J lost 1 base, with 19 bases between them. Germline values: CDR1 MDHEN, CDR2 SYDVKM. DNA for the CDR3: TGTGCCAGCAGTCCCGCTGTGGGGGGAGAGGGCACAGATACGCAGTATTTT. Translation: CASSPAVGGEGTDTQYF.

The CDR3: CASSLSRGLAAGGGHEQFF. CDR3 nucleotide sequence: TGTGCCAGCAGTTTATCTAGGGGACTAGCCGCGGGAGGGGGCCATGAGCAGTTCTTC. This chain joins TRBV27 and TRBJ2-1; 9 bases map to TRBD2. The V segment lost 0 bases and the J segment 8 bases; nucleotides outside the gene matches: 17. The CDR3 has 19 amino acids. The germline CDR1 and CDR2 sequences are MNHEY and SMNVEV (reference sequence).

The chain joins TRBV9 to TRBJ2-1, with 15 bases fitting TRBD2. The CDR3 length is 16 residues. CDR1 is SGDLS, CDR2 YYNGEE, per germline. V lost 3 bases to trimming and J lost 6 bases; unmatched junction nucleotides: 4. The CDR3 sequence is CASSATGLAGGNEQFF. CDR3 nucleotide sequence: TGTGCCAGCAGCGCCACGGGACTAGCGGGAGGCAATGAGCAGTTCTTC.

This clone was recorded only once. V gene TRBV9 combines with J gene TRBJ1-1, with D possibly TRBD1 on 5 matching bases. V was trimmed by 4 bases and J by 4 bases, leaving 14 bases between them. Germline CDR1 and CDR2: SGDLS and YYNGEE. This CDR3 is 14 amino acids long. The CDR3 reads CASSPRDLVTEAFF. The CDR3 DNA reads as TGTGCCAGCAGCCCCCGGGACTTGGTCACTGAAGCTTTCTTT.

The chain uses TRBV5-4 and TRBJ2-7, with 7 bases lining up with TRBD1. J lost 4 bases, V lost 4 bases, and 11 bases had no gene match. The CDR3 is 15 residues long. Germline CDR1 reads SGHNT; CDR2 reads YYREEE (reference sequence). The CDR3 DNA follows: TGTGCCAGCAGCCCAGGGAAGGGGGCCCTATACGAGCAGTACTTC. Protein: CASSPGKGALYEQYF. The variable domain in full, with the rest retrieved from reference TRBV5-4 and TRBJ2-7, is ETGVTQSPTHLIKTRGQQVTLRCSSQSGHNTVSWYQQALGQGPQFIFQYYREEENGRGNFPPRFSGLQFPNYSSELNVNALELDDSALYLCASSPGKGALYEQYFGPGTRLTVT.